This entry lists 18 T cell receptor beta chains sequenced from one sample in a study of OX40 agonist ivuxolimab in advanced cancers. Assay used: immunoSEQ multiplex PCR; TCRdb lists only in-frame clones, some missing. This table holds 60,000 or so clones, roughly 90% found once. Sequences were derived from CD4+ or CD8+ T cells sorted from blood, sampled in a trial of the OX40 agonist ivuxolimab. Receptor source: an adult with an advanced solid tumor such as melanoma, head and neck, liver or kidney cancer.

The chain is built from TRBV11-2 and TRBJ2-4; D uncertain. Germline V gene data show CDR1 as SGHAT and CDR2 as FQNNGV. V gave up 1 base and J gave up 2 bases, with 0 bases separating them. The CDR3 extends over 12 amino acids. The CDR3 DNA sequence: TGTGCCAGCAGCTTAGCCAAAAACATTCAGTACTTC. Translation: CASSLAKNIQYF. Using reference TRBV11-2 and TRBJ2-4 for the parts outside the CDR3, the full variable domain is EAGVAQSPRYKIIEKRQSVAFWCNPISGHATLYWYQQILGQGPKLLIQFQNNGVVDDSQLPKDRFSAERLKGVDSTLKIQPAKLEDSAVYLCASSLAKNIQYFGAGTRLSVL.

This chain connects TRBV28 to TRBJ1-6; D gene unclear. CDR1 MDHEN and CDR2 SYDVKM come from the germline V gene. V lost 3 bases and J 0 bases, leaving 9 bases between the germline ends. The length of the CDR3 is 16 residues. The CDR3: CASSLGTASYNSPLHF. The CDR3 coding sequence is TGTGCCAGCAGTTTGGGTACGGCCTCCTATAATTCACCCCTCCACTTT. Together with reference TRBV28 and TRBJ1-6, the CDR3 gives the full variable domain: DVKVTQSSRYLVKRTGEKVFLECVQDMDHENMFWYRQDPGLGLRLIYFSYDVKMKEKGDIPEGYSVSREKKERFSLILESASTNQTSMYLCASSLGTASYNSPLHFGNGTRLTVT.

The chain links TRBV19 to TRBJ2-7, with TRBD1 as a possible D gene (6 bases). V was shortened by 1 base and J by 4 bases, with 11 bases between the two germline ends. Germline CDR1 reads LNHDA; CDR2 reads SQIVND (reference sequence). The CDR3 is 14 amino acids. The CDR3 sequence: CASSIGPGTYEQYF. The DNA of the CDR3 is TGTGCCAGTAGTATAGGTCCAGGGACATACGAGCAGTACTTC.

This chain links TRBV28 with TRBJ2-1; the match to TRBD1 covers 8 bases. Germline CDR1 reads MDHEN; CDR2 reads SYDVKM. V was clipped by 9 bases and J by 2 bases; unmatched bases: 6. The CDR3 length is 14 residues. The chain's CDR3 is CASHRGFAYNEQFF. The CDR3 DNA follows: TGTGCCAGTCACAGGGGGTTTGCCTACAATGAGCAGTTCTTC.

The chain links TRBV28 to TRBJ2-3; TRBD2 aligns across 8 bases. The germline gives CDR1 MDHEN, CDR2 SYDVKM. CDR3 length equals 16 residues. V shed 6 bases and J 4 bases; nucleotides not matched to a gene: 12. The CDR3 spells CASSLTSGGVSDTQYF. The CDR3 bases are TGTGCCAGCAGCCTCACTAGCGGAGGTGTTTCAGATACGCAGTATTTT.

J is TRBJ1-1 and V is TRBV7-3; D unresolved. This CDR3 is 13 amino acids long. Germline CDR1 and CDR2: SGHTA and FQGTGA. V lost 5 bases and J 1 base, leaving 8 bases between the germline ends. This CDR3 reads CASSEYKNTEAFF. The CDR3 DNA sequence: TGTGCCAGCAGCGAATACAAGAACACTGAAGCTTTCTTT.

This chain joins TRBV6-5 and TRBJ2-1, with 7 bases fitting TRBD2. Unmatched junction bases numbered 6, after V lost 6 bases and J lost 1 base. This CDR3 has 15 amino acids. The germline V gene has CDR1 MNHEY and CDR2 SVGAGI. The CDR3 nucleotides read TGTGCCAGCAGCCTTTTGCGGGAGTCCTACAATGAGCAGTTCTTC. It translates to CASSLLRESYNEQFF.

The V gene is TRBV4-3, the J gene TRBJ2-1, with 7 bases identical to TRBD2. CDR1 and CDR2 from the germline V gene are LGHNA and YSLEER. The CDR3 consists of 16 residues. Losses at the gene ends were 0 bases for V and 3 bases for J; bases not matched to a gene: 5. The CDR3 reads CASSQDLAGFYNEQFF. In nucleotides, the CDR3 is TGCGCCAGCAGCCAAGATTTAGCGGGCTTCTACAATGAGCAGTTCTTC.

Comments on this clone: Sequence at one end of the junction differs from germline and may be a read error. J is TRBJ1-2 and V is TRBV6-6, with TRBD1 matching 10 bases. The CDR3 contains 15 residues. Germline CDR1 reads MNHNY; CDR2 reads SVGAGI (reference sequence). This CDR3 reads CVSMSGQGIAYGYTF. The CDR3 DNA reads TGTGTCAGCATGTCGGGACAGGGGATTGCCTATGGCTACACCTTC.

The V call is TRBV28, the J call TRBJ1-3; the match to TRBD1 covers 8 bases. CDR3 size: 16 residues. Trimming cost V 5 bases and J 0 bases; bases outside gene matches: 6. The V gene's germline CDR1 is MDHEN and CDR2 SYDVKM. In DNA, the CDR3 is TGTGCCAGCAGTCCCTGGACAGGGAGCTCTGGAAACACCATATATTTT. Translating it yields CASSPWTGSSGNTIYF.

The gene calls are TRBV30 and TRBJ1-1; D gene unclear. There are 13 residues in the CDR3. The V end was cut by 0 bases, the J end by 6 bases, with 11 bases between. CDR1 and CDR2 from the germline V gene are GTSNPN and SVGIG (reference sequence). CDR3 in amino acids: CAWSVIGPSEAFF. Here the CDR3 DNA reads TGTGCCTGGAGTGTAATCGGTCCGTCTGAAGCTTTCTTT.

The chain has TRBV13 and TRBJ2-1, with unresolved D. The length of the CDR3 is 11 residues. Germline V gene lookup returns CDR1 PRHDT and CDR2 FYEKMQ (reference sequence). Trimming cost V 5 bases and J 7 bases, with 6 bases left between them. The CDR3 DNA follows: TGTGCCAGCAGCAATGGGAATGAGCAGTTCTTC. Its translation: CASSNGNEQFF. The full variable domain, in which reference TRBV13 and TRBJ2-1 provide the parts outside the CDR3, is AAGVIQSPRHLIKEKRETATLKCYPIPRHDTVYWYQQGPGQDPQFLISFYEKMQSDKGSIPDRFSAQQFSDYHSELNMSSLELGDSALYFCASSNGNEQFFGPGTRLTVL.

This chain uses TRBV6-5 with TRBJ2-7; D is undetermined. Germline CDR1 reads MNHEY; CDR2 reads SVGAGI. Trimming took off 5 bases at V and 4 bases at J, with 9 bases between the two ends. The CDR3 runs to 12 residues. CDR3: CASSEGIYEQYV. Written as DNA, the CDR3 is TGTGCCAGCAGTGAAGGCATTTACGAGCAGTACGTC.

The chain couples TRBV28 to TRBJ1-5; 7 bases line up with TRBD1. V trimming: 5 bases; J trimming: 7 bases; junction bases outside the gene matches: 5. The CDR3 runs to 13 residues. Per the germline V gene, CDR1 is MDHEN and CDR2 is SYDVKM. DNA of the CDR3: TGTGCCAGCAGTCCTACAGGGGACCAGCCCCAGCATTTT. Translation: CASSPTGDQPQHF. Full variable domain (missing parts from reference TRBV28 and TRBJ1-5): DVKVTQSSRYLVKRTGEKVFLECVQDMDHENMFWYRQDPGLGLRLIYFSYDVKMKEKGDIPEGYSVSREKKERFSLILESASTNQTSMYLCASSPTGDQPQHFGDGTRLSIL.

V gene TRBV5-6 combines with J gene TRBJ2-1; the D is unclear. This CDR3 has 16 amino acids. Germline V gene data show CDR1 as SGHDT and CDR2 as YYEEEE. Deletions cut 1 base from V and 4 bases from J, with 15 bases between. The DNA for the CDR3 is TGTGCCAGCAGCTTGACCCTCGGAAATGAGTACAATGAGCAGTTCTTC. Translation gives CASSLTLGNEYNEQFF.

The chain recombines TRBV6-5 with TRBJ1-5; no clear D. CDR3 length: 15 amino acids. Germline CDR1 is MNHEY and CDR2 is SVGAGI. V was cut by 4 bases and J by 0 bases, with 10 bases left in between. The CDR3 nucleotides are TGTGCCAGCAGTTGGACTGCGGATAGCAATCAGCCCCAGCATTTT. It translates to CASSWTADSNQPQHF.

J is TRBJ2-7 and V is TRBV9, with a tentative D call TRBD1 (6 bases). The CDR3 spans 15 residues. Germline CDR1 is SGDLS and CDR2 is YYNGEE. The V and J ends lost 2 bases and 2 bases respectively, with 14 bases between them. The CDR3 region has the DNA TGTGCCAGCAGCGTGGGAACAGGGTTCACCTACGAGCAGTACTTC. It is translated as CASSVGTGFTYEQYF. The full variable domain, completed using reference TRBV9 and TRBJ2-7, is DSGVTQTPKHLITATGQRVTLRCSPRSGDLSVYWYQQSLDQGLQFLIQYYNGEERAKGNILERFSAQQFPDLHSELNLSSLELGDSALYFCASSVGTGFTYEQYFGPGTRLTVT.

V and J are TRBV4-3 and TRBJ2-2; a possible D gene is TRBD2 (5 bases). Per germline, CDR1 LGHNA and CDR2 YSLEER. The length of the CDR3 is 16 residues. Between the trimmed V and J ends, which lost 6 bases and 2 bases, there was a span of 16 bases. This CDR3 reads CASRERSGGNTGELFF. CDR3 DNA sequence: TGCGCCAGCAGGGAAAGAAGCGGTGGTAACACCGGGGAGCTGTTTTTT.